This is a list of T cell receptor beta chains from one sample in a study of cytomegalovirus exposure and HLA in healthy donors. TCRdb keeps only in-frame clones here, not all; method: immunoSEQ multiplex PCR. In the table there are around 250,000 clones, almost 90% of which are singletons. Material: PBMCs. The receptors here all came from a woman under 30 in good health and CMV-seronegative. CDR3s include the opening cysteine and the closing phenylalanine or tryptophan. D genes are given only for firm matches. Only some rows state a clone size, as once, few, many or a class for expanded clones.

CDR3 protein | CDR3 DNA | CDR3 length | J gene | D gene | V gene | clone size
CASSLEEGQETQYF | TGTGCCAGCAGCTTAGAAGAGGGCCAAGAGACCCAGTACTTC | 14 | TRBJ2-5 | - | TRBV11-2 | -
CASSMNPDRSSYEQYF | TGTGCCAGTAGTATGAATCCCGACAGGAGCTCCTACGAGCAGTACTTC | 16 | TRBJ2-7 | - | TRBV19 | -
CASSKDRGTGELFF | TGTGCCAGCAGTAAGGATAGGGGCACCGGGGAGCTGTTTTTT | 14 | TRBJ2-2 | - | TRBV6-1 | -
CASSHRQGMNTEAFF | TGCGCCAGCAGCCACAGACAGGGGATGAACACTGAAGCTTTCTTT | 15 | TRBJ1-1 | TRBD1 | TRBV5-1 | -
CASNGQYNSPLHF | TGTGCCAGCAACGGACAGTATAATTCACCCCTCCACTTT | 13 | TRBJ1-6 | - | TRBV2 | few
CASSPVTGSMVAQHF | TGTGCCAGCTCACCGGTTACAGGGAGCATGGTCGCCCAGCATTTT | 15 | TRBJ1-5 | - | TRBV18 | once
CASSLELTEAFF | TGTGCCAGCAGCTTGGAACTTACTGAAGCTTTCTTT | 12 | TRBJ1-1 | - | TRBV5-4 | -
CASSEGEVWRGRDNEQFF | TGTGCCAGCAGTGAGGGGGAGGTATGGAGGGGAAGGGACAATGAGCAGTTCTTC | 18 | TRBJ2-1 | - | TRBV2 | -
CASSQGTGRYEQYF | TGCGCCAGCAGCCAGGGGACAGGGAGATACGAGCAGTACTTC | 14 | TRBJ2-7 | TRBD1 | TRBV4-3 | few
CASSRGLRAEQYF | TGTGCCAGCAGCCGCGGGCTCAGAGCGGAGCAGTACTTC | 13 | TRBJ2-7 | - | TRBV7-6 | few
CASSYSGGDNQPQHF | TGTGCCAGCAGTTACTCGGGGGGTGATAATCAGCCCCAGCATTTT | 15 | TRBJ1-5 | - | TRBV6-6 | -
CSVERGGTEAFF | TGCAGCGTTGAAAGGGGGGGCACTGAAGCTTTCTTT | 12 | TRBJ1-1 | - | TRBV29-1 | -
CASSLRGSSGANVLTF | TGTGCCAGCAGTTTACGGGGTTCCTCTGGGGCCAACGTCCTGACTTTC | 16 | TRBJ2-6 | - | TRBV27 | once
CASSYRPGNSPLHF | TGTGCCAGCAGTTACAGGCCGGGAAATTCACCCCTCCACTTT | 14 | TRBJ1-6 | - | TRBV6-5 | -
CASSPRTVWNEQFF | TGCGCCAGCAGTCCCCGGACAGTTTGGAATGAGCAGTTCTTC | 14 | TRBJ2-1 | - | TRBV10-1 | -
CASSLAGQTYEQYF | TGCGCCAGCAGCTTGGCGGGACAGACCTACGAGCAGTACTTC | 14 | TRBJ2-7 | TRBD1 | TRBV5-1 | -
CASSAQGPSNTGELFF | TGTGCCAGCTCAGCCCAGGGGCCTTCGAACACCGGGGAGCTGTTTTTT | 16 | TRBJ2-2 | - | TRBV18 | -
CASSTGGFNGNQPQHF | TGTGCTTCCTCGACAGGGGGCTTTAATGGCAATCAGCCCCAGCATTTT | 16 | TRBJ1-5 | TRBD1 | TRBV19 | few
CSVDAGTIQETQYF | TGCAGCGTCGATGCGGGGACGATCCAAGAGACCCAGTACTTC | 14 | TRBJ2-5 | - | TRBV29-1 | -
CALSDSNSYEQYF | TGTGCCCTAAGCGACAGCAACTCCTACGAGCAGTACTTC | 13 | TRBJ2-7 | - | TRBV28 | -
CASSSGQYTEAFF | TGCGCCAGCAGCTCCGGACAGTACACTGAAGCTTTCTTT | 13 | TRBJ1-1 | - | TRBV5-1 | -
CASSLIGQDAGYGYTF | TGTGCCAGCAGTTTAATAGGACAGGATGCTGGCTATGGCTACACCTTC | 16 | TRBJ1-2 | TRBD1 | TRBV28 | -
CASSSGQGTDTQYF | TGTGCCAGCAGCTCGGGACAGGGGACAGATACGCAGTATTTT | 14 | TRBJ2-3 | TRBD1 | TRBV7-3 | -
CASSLLAGGPQFF | TGCGCCAGCAGCTTACTAGCGGGGGGGCCTCAGTTCTTC | 13 | TRBJ2-1 | TRBD2 | TRBV5-1 | -
CASSFSGLAGLTDTQYF | TGCGCCAGCAGCTTCTCGGGACTAGCGGGACTCACAGATACGCAGTATTTT | 17 | TRBJ2-3 | TRBD2 | TRBV4-1 | -
CASRQGGGYNEQFF | TGTGCCAGCAGGCAGGGGGGCGGGTACAATGAGCAGTTCTTC | 14 | TRBJ2-1 | - | TRBV6-5 | -
CASSTNRHQPQHF | TGTGCCAGCAGCACAAACAGGCACCAGCCCCAGCATTTT | 13 | TRBJ1-5 | - | TRBV5-5 | few
CASSHPRLAPETQYF | TGTGCCAGCAGCCACCCTCGACTAGCCCCAGAGACCCAGTACTTC | 15 | TRBJ2-5 | TRBD2 | TRBV14 | -
CASSAPGQGYNEQFF | TGTGCCAGCAGCGCGCCGGGACAGGGGTACAATGAGCAGTTCTTC | 15 | TRBJ2-1 | TRBD1 | TRBV7-2 | -
CASSESREQYF | TGTGCCAGCAGTGAATCCCGCGAGCAGTACTTC | 11 | TRBJ2-7 | - | TRBV25-1 | -
CASSAPEDTDTQYF | TGTGCCAGCAGCGCCCCCGAGGACACAGATACGCAGTATTTT | 14 | TRBJ2-3 | - | TRBV5-4 | -
CASSFTQNRGVSYNEQFF | TGTGCCAGCAGCTTTACGCAAAACAGGGGGGTGTCCTACAATGAGCAGTTCTTC | 18 | TRBJ2-1 | TRBD1 | TRBV7-9 | -
CAISAPGETYEQYF | TGTGCCATCAGTGCGCCAGGCGAGACCTACGAGCAGTACTTC | 14 | TRBJ2-7 | - | TRBV10-3 | -
CASSRDRAYEQYF | TGTGCCAGCAGCCGGGACAGGGCATACGAGCAGTACTTC | 13 | TRBJ2-7 | TRBD1 | TRBV7-9 | few
CASSWSTDPQHF | TGTGCCAGCAGTTGGTCGACAGACCCCCAGCATTTT | 12 | TRBJ1-5 | - | TRBV6-6 | -
CASSPRTAFGVYGYTF | TGTGCCAGCAGCCCTCGGACAGCCTTTGGAGTCTATGGCTACACCTTC | 16 | TRBJ1-2 | - | TRBV7-2 | -
CASSPSGIGLYGYTF | TGTGCCAGCAGCCCGTCAGGGATTGGGCTCTATGGCTACACCTTC | 15 | TRBJ1-2 | - | TRBV5-4 | once
CASRTTGEYGYTF | TGTGCCAGCAGGACGACAGGGGAATATGGCTACACCTTC | 13 | TRBJ1-2 | TRBD1 | TRBV11-2 | once
CASSYRGRHYGYTF | TGTGCCAGCAGCTATAGGGGGCGTCACTATGGCTACACCTTC | 14 | TRBJ1-2 | TRBD1 | TRBV7-9 | -
CASSPPTNVETQYF | TGTGCCAGCTCACCACCGACAAATGTTGAGACCCAGTACTTC | 14 | TRBJ2-5 | - | TRBV18 | -
CASSLGGQFSGYTF | TGTGCCAGCAGTTTGGGGGGACAGTTCTCTGGCTACACCTTC | 14 | TRBJ1-2 | TRBD1 | TRBV28 | -
CASSLGQGSGGLTDTQYF | TGTGCCAGCAGCTTGGGGCAGGGGAGCGGGGGGCTGACAGATACGCAGTATTTT | 18 | TRBJ2-3 | TRBD2 | TRBV11-2 | -
CASSPGQAMNTEAFF | TGTGCCAGCAGCCCAGGACAGGCCATGAACACTGAAGCTTTCTTT | 15 | TRBJ1-1 | TRBD1 | TRBV7-8 | once
CASSYRATNYGYTF | TGTGCCAGCAGTTATAGAGCTACTAACTATGGCTACACCTTC | 14 | TRBJ1-2 | - | TRBV6-5 | -
CATSSQGTLSGNTIYF | TGTGCCACCAGCAGCCAGGGTACTCTCTCTGGAAACACCATATATTTT | 16 | TRBJ1-3 | - | TRBV15 | -
CSVQWYSGERDTQYF | TGCAGCGTTCAATGGTATTCGGGGGAGAGAGATACGCAGTATTTT | 15 | TRBJ2-3 | - | TRBV29-1 | -
CASKRPGGVHGYTF | TGTGCCAGCAAAAGACCAGGGGGAGTTCATGGCTACACCTTC | 14 | TRBJ1-2 | TRBD1 | TRBV6-5 | -